One T cell receptor (beta chain) is described in this entry. Survey-level TCR beta sequencing used the immunoSEQ assay. TCRdb keeps only in-frame clones here, not all; method: immunoSEQ multiplex PCR. The sample shows about 50,000 clones, 85% to 95% of them seen only once. Germline assignment: CDR1 SGDLS and CDR2 YYNGEE. CDR3 length equals 15 residues. The V gene lost 2 bases and the J gene lost 0 bases, with 9 bases spanning the gap. Sequencing was done on a sample of PBMCs. The clonotype was recovered from a man aged 35 to 55 with rheumatoid arthritis. The chain recombines TRBV9 with TRBJ2-1; D might be TRBD1 (6 bases). The CDR3 loop reads CASSVLDSSYNEQFF. CDR3 in DNA: TGTGCCAGCAGCGTGTTGGACAGCTCCTACAATGAGCAGTTCTTC.